These 12 T cell receptor beta chains came from one sample sequenced in a study of human CD8 memory T cell subsets. Scientists made TCR beta libraries using UMI-labeled 5' RACE. TCRdb processed the 5' RACE reads again and assigns one entry to each CDR3 protein, with no DNA. The table lists 15,000 to 20,000 distinct CDR3 sequences. Specimen: CD8+ T cells from PBMCs. The source is a human donor in good health.

The CDR3 protein is CSVTGTNYGYTF. The chain combines TRBV29-1 with TRBJ1-2. CDR1 is SQVTM, CDR2 ANQGSEA, per germline. The CDR3 covers 12 residues.

This chain links TRBV19 with TRBJ1-1; TCRdb selects TRBD1, and the lack of DNA leaves this call unchecked. Germline CDR1 reads LNHDA; CDR2 reads SQIVND (reference sequence). The CDR3 runs to 13 residues. CDR3 loop: CASSTQGYTEAFF.

By frequency, this clonotype registers medium-sized (0.01 to 0.1%). This CDR3 is CASSHPLKSMNTEAFF. The V gene is TRBV23-1, the J gene TRBJ1-1; as DNA is missing, the TRBD1 call by TCRdb cannot be tested. TRBV23-1 is labeled an ORF, and its function is uncertain. This CDR3 has 16 amino acids.

The genes are TRBV6-2 or TRBV6-3 and TRBJ1-2. The CDR3 spans 14 residues. Germline V gene data show CDR1 as MNHEY and CDR2 as SVGEGT. This chain's CDR3 is CASSYTMNEYGYTF.

CDR3: CASSQGTSEGQAKNIQYF. This chain uses TRBV4-3 with TRBJ2-4; no DNA is available, so the TRBD2 call from TCRdb remains unchecked. This CDR3 has 18 amino acids. Germline-derived CDR1 and CDR2 are LGHNA and YSLEER.

The CDR3 sequence is CASSPLNNEKLFF. J is TRBJ1-4 and V is TRBV28. This CDR3 is 13 amino acids long. Germline V gives CDR1 MDHEN, CDR2 SYDVKM.

V usage is TRBV3-1 and J usage is TRBJ2-1. The CDR3 length is 15 residues. CDR1 LGHDT and CDR2 YNNKEL come from the germline V gene (reference sequence). This chain's CDR3 is CASSQDGSSHNEQFF.

This chain uses TRBV7-2 with TRBJ2-3; TCRdb outputs TRBD2, but without DNA this stays unchecked. The CDR3 totals 17 residues. CDR1 is SGHTA and CDR2 is FQGNSA in the germline V gene. The CDR3 sequence: CASSLGALASKADTQYF.

The V and J genes are TRBV20-1 and TRBJ2-1; as DNA is missing, the TRBD1 call by TCRdb cannot be tested. This CDR3 is built from 15 residues. Germline V lookup: CDR1 DFQATT, CDR2 SNEGSKA (reference sequence). The CDR3: CSARGTGGLYNEQFF.

The chain combines TRBV11-2 with TRBJ2-3. Germline V gene lookup returns CDR1 SGHAT and CDR2 FQNNGV. The CDR3 totals 11 residues. The CDR3: CASRKGDTQYF.

This clonotype is classed as medium-sized by frequency. The chain joins TRBV29-1 to TRBJ2-5; the TCRdb D gene call, TRBD2, has no DNA to confirm it. Germline V gene data show CDR1 as SQVTM and CDR2 as ANQGSEA. There are 15 residues in the CDR3. This CDR3 reads CSVDKGGTPKRTQYF.

The chain employs TRBV27 and TRBJ1-4; TCRdb reports TRBD1, a call that lacks DNA to check it against. The CDR3 runs to 16 residues. CDR1 and CDR2 from the germline V gene are MNHEY and SMNVEV (reference sequence). CDR3 amino acids: CASSTIQGVINEKLFF.